The 30 T cell receptor beta chains below come from one sample, sequenced in a study of memory CD4+ T cells and cytomegalovirus serostatus. Single viable CD3+CD4+CD8-CD45RO+ cells were sorted as the memory CD4+ T cells. The data were produced by immunoSEQ multiplex PCR, yet TCRdb's version contains in-frame clones alone and is incomplete. The sample has about 50,000 clones, around four fifths seen once. Sequenced sample: memory CD4+ T cells from blood. The receptor source for this set is an adult in good health and CMV-seronegative.

The V and J genes are TRBV4-2 and TRBJ2-5, with D perhaps given as TRBD1 or TRBD2 (6 bases each). In germline, CDR1 is LGHNA, CDR2 YNFKEQ. Trimming removed 9 bases at V and 5 bases at J, with 10 bases between. The CDR3 runs 11 residues. The CDR3 DNA reads as TGTGCCAGTCGGGGGCGCGAGACCCAGTACTTC. Its translation is CASRGRETQYF.

The chain has TRBV30 and TRBJ2-1, with 10 bases identical to TRBD2. V lost 3 bases, J lost 6 bases, and 11 bases stayed unmatched. The germline V gene encodes CDR1 GTSNPN and CDR2 SVGIG (reference sequence). This CDR3 region has 16 residues. In DNA, the CDR3 is TGTGCCTGGAGGGGCCCGCGAGCGGGGGGGATCAATGAGCAGTTCTTC. Protein sequence: CAWRGPRAGGINEQFF.

The V call is TRBV7-2, the J call TRBJ1-2; no reliable D call. There are 15 residues in the CDR3. In germline, CDR1 is SGHTA, CDR2 FQGNSA. The V end lost 5 bases, the J end lost 5 bases, and 18 bases lay between the germline ends. CDR3 in amino acids: CASSQGNSIGYGYTF. The DNA of the CDR3 is TGTGCCAGCAGCCAAGGAAACAGTATCGGGTATGGCTACACCTTC.

This clone was counted a few times. The chain is built from TRBV4-2 and TRBJ1-2; D gene ambiguous. In germline, CDR1 is LGHNA, CDR2 YNFKEQ. The CDR3 contains 13 residues. The germline V and J ends were trimmed by 6 bases and 3 bases, with 11 bases remaining between them. The CDR3 region has the DNA TGTGCCAGCAGTACGGACTTGGACTATGGCTACACCTTC. Translation: CASSTDLDYGYTF.

The chain uses TRBV4-2 and TRBJ1-1; D gene ambiguous. The CDR3 loop spans 14 amino acids. With 0 bases removed from V and 1 base from J, the gap between germline ends came to 6 bases. Germline CDR1 is LGHNA and CDR2 is YNFKEQ. The DNA of the CDR3 is TGTGCCAGCAGCCAAGATCTGCGGAACACTGAAGCTTTCTTT. Translation: CASSQDLRNTEAFF.

This clone was counted a few times. V is TRBV29-1 and J is TRBJ1-1; perhaps TRBD1 as D (6 bases). Deletions cut 6 bases from V and 1 base from J, with 9 bases between. From germline, CDR1 is SQVTM and CDR2 ANQGSEA. The CDR3 runs to 12 residues. The CDR3 DNA is TGCAGCGTAATCAGGGGGAACACTGAAGCTTTCTTT. Translated: CSVIRGNTEAFF. Using reference TRBV29-1 and TRBJ1-1 for the parts outside the CDR3, the full variable domain is SAVISQKPSRDICQRGTSLTIQCQVDSQVTMMFWYRQQPGQSLTLIATANQGSEATYESGFVIDKFPISRPNLTFSTLTVSNMSPEDSSIYLCSVIRGNTEAFFGQGTRLTVV.

Here the CDR3 reads CASSSVGRVDEKLFF. DNA of the CDR3: TGTGCCAGCAGTTCCGTCGGCAGGGTGGATGAAAAACTGTTTTTT. J is TRBJ1-4 and V is TRBV6-5; possibly TRBD1 for D (5 bases). This CDR3 is built from 15 residues. The germline V gene encodes CDR1 MNHEY and CDR2 SVGAGI. V shed 4 bases and J shed 6 bases, with 15 bases lying between them.

By share of the sample, this clone is medium-sized (0.01 to 0.1%). The gene calls are TRBV6-5 and TRBJ2-5; D ambiguous. CDR3 length: 13 amino acids. Germline V lookup: CDR1 MNHEY, CDR2 SVGAGI. Trimming removed 2 bases from V and 5 bases from J, with 9 bases in between. The CDR3 reads CASSYGVAETQYF. DNA of the CDR3: TGTGCCAGCAGTTACGGGGTTGCGGAGACCCAGTACTTC.

The rearrangement links TRBV6-5 to TRBJ2-5; 7 bases match TRBD1. The CDR3 runs 13 residues. Trimming at V came to 3 bases and at J to 6 bases, leaving 4 bases not matched to a gene. In germline, CDR1 is MNHEY, CDR2 SVGAGI. The CDR3 DNA sequence: TGTGCCAGCAGTTATGACAGGGTGAAGACCCAGTACTTC. Translating it yields CASSYDRVKTQYF.

The chain joins TRBV18 to TRBJ1-3, with D perhaps TRBD1 (5 bases). CDR1 KGHSH and CDR2 LQKENI come from the germline V gene. The CDR3 runs to 17 residues. Trimming removed 2 bases at V and 0 bases at J, with 14 bases between. The CDR3 here is CASSPSMGRTSGNTIYF. The CDR3 DNA sequence: TGTGCCAGCTCACCATCCATGGGACGGACCTCTGGAAACACCATATATTTT.

The chain combines TRBV7-2 with TRBJ2-3, with D tentatively TRBD1 (6 bases). CDR3 length: 13 residues. Germline V gives CDR1 SGHTA, CDR2 FQGNSA. V was trimmed by 5 bases and J by 2 bases, leaving 8 bases between them. The DNA of the CDR3 is TGTGCCAGCAGCGGACAGCTCACAGATACGCAGTATTTT. The encoded protein is CASSGQLTDTQYF. The full variable domain, with the rest looked up from reference TRBV7-2 and TRBJ2-3, is GAGVSQSPSNKVTEKGKDVELRCDPISGHTALYWYRQSLGQGLEFLIYFQGNSAPDKSGLPSDRFSAERTGGSVSTLTIQRTQQEDSAVYLCASSGQLTDTQYFGPGTRLTVL.

The gene calls are TRBV5-1 and TRBJ2-7; 10 nucleotides line up with TRBD2. The V gene's germline CDR1 is SGHRS and CDR2 YFSETQ. This CDR3 comprises 15 residues. V lost 0 bases and J lost 2; bases outside the gene matches: 2. This CDR3 is CASSLGTSGTYEQYF. Written as DNA, the CDR3 is TGCGCCAGCAGCTTGGGGACTAGCGGCACCTACGAGCAGTACTTC.

This chain links TRBV29-1 with TRBJ2-1; 8 bases are shared with TRBD1. CDR3 size: 13 residues. Germline lookup yields CDR1 SQVTM and CDR2 ANQGSEA. Losses at the gene ends were 1 base for V and 9 bases for J; bases not matched to a gene: 5. CDR3 in amino acids: CSVEARGQGEQFF. DNA of the CDR3: TGCAGCGTTGAAGCCAGGGGGCAGGGTGAGCAGTTCTTC.

V usage is TRBV5-1 and J usage is TRBJ2-2; D possibly corresponds to TRBD1 (5 bases). Germline CDR1 SGHRS, CDR2 YFSETQ. The length of the CDR3 is 15 residues. The ends were cut back, 1 base at V and 5 bases at J, with 12 bases in the middle. The CDR3, as DNA: TGCGCCAGCAGCTTGTCAGGGTTAAAGACCGGGGAGCTGTTTTTT. Translation gives CASSLSGLKTGELFF.

V usage is TRBV7-2 and J usage is TRBJ2-7, with D tentatively TRBD1 (6 bases). The CDR3 is made up of 11 amino acids. The germline V and J ends were trimmed by 5 bases and 6 bases, with 8 bases remaining between them. CDR1 is SGHTA and CDR2 is FQGNSA in the germline V gene. This chain's CDR3 is CASSTGSEQYF. Here the CDR3 DNA reads TGTGCCAGCAGCACAGGGTCCGAGCAGTACTTC.

V usage is TRBV5-1 and J usage is TRBJ2-1; no definite D call. Germline lookup yields CDR1 SGHRS and CDR2 YFSETQ. V was pared by 5 bases and J by 1 base, with 16 bases between. The CDR3 sequence is 16 residues long. CDR3 coding DNA: TGCGCCAGCAGAACGGCAGAGAGCCGTTCCTACAATGAGCAGTTCTTC. As protein: CASRTAESRSYNEQFF. Full variable domain (missing parts from reference TRBV5-1 and TRBJ2-1): KAGVTQTPRYLIKTRGQQVTLSCSPISGHRSVSWYQQTPGQGLQFLFEYFSETQRNKGNFPGRFSGRQFSNSRSEMNVSTLELGDSALYLCASRTAESRSYNEQFFGPGTRLTVL.

This chain connects TRBV7-8 to TRBJ2-1; D is perhaps TRBD2 (6 bases). This CDR3 is built from 14 residues. V dropped 5 bases and J dropped 5 bases, with 13 bases sitting between them. Per the germline V gene, CDR1 is SGHVS and CDR2 is FQNEAQ. CDR3 coding DNA: TGTGCCAGCAGCGCCCAAACGGGGGACAATGAGCAGTTCTTC. This translates into CASSAQTGDNEQFF.

V gene TRBV19 combines with J gene TRBJ1-2; D perhaps matches TRBD1 (5 bases). Trimming cost V 3 bases and J 7 bases, with 12 bases left between them. Germline loops: CDR1 LNHDA, CDR2 SQIVND (reference sequence). The CDR3 covers 13 residues. CDR3 bases: TGTGCCAGTAGTATGAACAGGTATTTTGGCTACACCTTC. Protein product: CASSMNRYFGYTF.

The rearrangement uses TRBV2 and TRBJ1-1, with a tentative D call TRBD1 (6 bases). This CDR3 comprises 17 residues. The ends were cut back, 7 bases at V and 0 bases at J, with 21 bases in the middle. CDR1 SNHLY and CDR2 FYNNEI come from the germline V gene. CDR3 protein: CASTEPGAPNMNTEAFF. CDR3 DNA sequence: TGTGCCAGCACCGAACCGGGGGCGCCCAACATGAACACTGAAGCTTTCTTT. Supplemented by reference TRBV2 and TRBJ1-1, the full variable domain reads EPEVTQTPSHQVTQMGQEVILRCVPISNHLYFYWYRQILGQKVEFLVSFYNNEISEKSEIFDDQFSVERPDGSNFTLKIRSTKLEDSAMYFCASTEPGAPNMNTEAFFGQGTRLTVV.

The gene calls are TRBV6-1 and TRBJ2-2, with TRBD2 as a possible D gene (6 bases). The CDR3 has 13 amino acids. Germline V gene data show CDR1 as MNHNS and CDR2 as SASEGT. V lost 3 bases, J lost 6 bases, and 8 bases lay in between. The DNA of the CDR3 is TGTGCCAGCAGTGAGGGACTTGCCGGGGAGCTGTTTTTT. Its protein product is CASSEGLAGELFF.

V usage is TRBV7-3 and J usage is TRBJ1-1; D remains unclear. The CDR3 loop spans 17 amino acids. The V and J ends lost 1 base and 1 base respectively, with 16 bases between them. In germline, CDR1 is SGHTA, CDR2 FQGTGA. The CDR3 bases are TGTGCCAGCAGCTTAAATGGTGGGTTAGGCAGGAACACTGAAGCTTTCTTT. Amino acids: CASSLNGGLGRNTEAFF.

The J gene is TRBJ1-2, the V gene TRBV19; the D gene is possibly TRBD1 (6 bases). The germline gives CDR1 LNHDA, CDR2 SQIVND (reference sequence). CDR3 length equals 14 residues. The V end was cut by 7 bases, the J end by 3 bases, with 15 bases between. CDR3 region: CASNPGGGYYGYTF. The CDR3 DNA reads as TGTGCCAGTAATCCCGGGGGCGGATACTATGGCTACACCTTC.

The chain is built from TRBV19 and TRBJ2-3, with D tentatively TRBD2 (6 bases). Deletions cut 2 bases from V and 2 bases from J, with 20 bases between. This CDR3 has 18 residues. CDR1 and CDR2 from the germline V gene are LNHDA and SQIVND (reference sequence). CDR3 amino acids: CASSIRGSGTVNTDTQYF. The CDR3 DNA is TGTGCCAGTAGTATAAGGGGTTCGGGGACTGTCAACACAGATACGCAGTATTTT.

The chain employs TRBV19 and TRBJ2-7; the D gene is possibly TRBD1 (6 bases). This CDR3 spans 15 amino acids. Trimming cost V 5 bases and J 7 bases, with 21 bases left between them. From germline, CDR1 is LNHDA and CDR2 SQIVND (reference sequence). Here the CDR3 DNA reads TGTGCCAGTAGTCGCCGTGCGGACAGCAGTTTAGAGCAGTACTTC. This codes for CASSRRADSSLEQYF.

The CDR3 sequence: CASRGRNNEQFF. CDR3 DNA: TGTGCCAGCAGGGGGAGGAACAATGAGCAGTTCTTC. The chain uses TRBV7-3 and TRBJ2-1; maybe TRBD2 (6 bases). There are 12 residues in the CDR3. V dropped 6 bases and J dropped 5 bases, with 8 bases sitting between them. CDR1 and CDR2 from the germline V gene are SGHTA and FQGTGA.

CDR3 loop: CASSRYMMGRNTEAFF. The CDR3 nucleotides read TGTGCCAGCTCACGGTATATGATGGGGAGAAATACTGAAGCTTTCTTT. V and J are TRBV18 and TRBJ1-1; D remains unclear. The CDR3 is made up of 16 amino acids. The V end lost 4 bases, the J end lost 5 bases, and 20 bases lay between the germline ends. Looked up from germline, CDR1 is KGHSH and CDR2 is LQKENI.

This chain uses TRBV7-2 with TRBJ2-4; perhaps TRBD1 as D (5 bases). This CDR3 is built from 15 residues. CDR1 is SGHTA and CDR2 is FQGNSA in the germline V gene. Trimming cost V 2 bases and J 5 bases, with 13 bases left between them. CDR3 sequence: CASSLWAGFENIQYF. The CDR3, as DNA: TGTGCCAGCAGCTTATGGGCAGGGTTCGAAAACATTCAGTACTTC.

The rearrangement uses TRBV5-1 and TRBJ2-7; weak D call: TRBD1 (6 bases). Trimming shortened V by 2 bases and J by 6 bases, and 12 bases separated the two germline ends. Per the germline V gene, CDR1 is SGHRS and CDR2 is YFSETQ. This CDR3 contains 13 residues. In DNA, the CDR3 is TGCGCCAGCAGCTTAGGACAGAATCTCGAGCAGTACTTC. Amino acid sequence: CASSLGQNLEQYF.

The chain joins TRBV5-1 to TRBJ2-1; no definite D call. The CDR3 totals 15 residues. With 2 bases removed from V and 2 bases from J, the gap between germline ends came to 11 bases. Germline V gene lookup returns CDR1 SGHRS and CDR2 YFSETQ. The CDR3: CASSFTATTYNEQFF. CDR3 DNA sequence: TGCGCCAGCAGCTTCACAGCCACTACCTACAATGAGCAGTTCTTC.

This clone showed up just a few times. J is TRBJ1-2 and V is TRBV7-5; the table's D call, TRBD1, was not checked against the DNA. TRBV7-5 is classified as a pseudogene. The CDR3 is 19 amino acids. CDR3 in amino acids: CARSSIPPPGQGRHYGYTF. In nucleotides, the CDR3 is TGTGCCAGAAGCTCCATCCCACCTCCCGGACAGGGCCGTCACTATGGCTACACCTTC.